The rows below give T cell receptor beta chains drawn from one sample of a study of T cells in Graves' hyperthyroidism and ophthalmopathy. One entry per CDR3 protein, called by TCRdb with MiXCR from the multiplex PCR reads. The sample contains about 640,000 distinct CDR3 sequences, about 20% of which appear only once. Sequencing used blood. The receptors originated from a man between 25 and 39 years old with Graves' ophthalmopathy. Each CDR3 is given with its conserved first and last residue. Fields, in order: J gene, clone size, V gene, D gene, CDR3 DNA, CDR3 protein. D genes are given only for firm matches. Clone sizes are given selectively: once, few, many, or a class where the clone is expanded.

j_gene: TRBJ2-1; abundance: many; v_gene: TRBV12-3/TRBV12-4; d_gene: NA; CDR3nt: TGTGCCAGCAGTTTCAGGGGTTCGAGCAGCAATGAGCAGTTCTTC; CDR3aa: CASSFRGSSSNEQFF
j_gene: TRBJ2-3; abundance: NA; v_gene: TRBV2; d_gene: NA; CDR3nt: TGTGCCAGCAGTGGTAAAAGCACAGATACGCAGTATTTT; CDR3aa: CASSGKSTDTQYF
j_gene: TRBJ2-5; abundance: few; v_gene: TRBV7-2; d_gene: NA; CDR3nt: TGTGCCAGCAGCTTAGTTCACGAGACCCAGTACTTC; CDR3aa: CASSLVHETQYF
j_gene: TRBJ1-1; abundance: NA; v_gene: TRBV14; d_gene: TRBD1; CDR3nt: TGTGCCAGCAGCTATTTCCAGGGGGCAGGGAACACTGAAGCTTTCTTT; CDR3aa: CASSYFQGAGNTEAFF
j_gene: TRBJ2-4; abundance: many; v_gene: TRBV7-2; d_gene: NA; CDR3nt: TGTGCCAGCAGCTACGGTCCCTCTAGCATTCAGTACTTC; CDR3aa: CASSYGPSSIQYF
j_gene: TRBJ1-2; abundance: NA; v_gene: TRBV20-1; d_gene: TRBD1; CDR3nt: TGCAGTGCTAGAGCCACAACAGGGGCGAGACACTACACCTTC; CDR3aa: CSARATTGARHYTF
j_gene: TRBJ2-7; abundance: NA; v_gene: TRBV6-2/TRBV6-3; d_gene: NA; CDR3nt: TGTGCCAGCAGTTACCCATCGGACGAGCAGTACTTC; CDR3aa: CASSYPSDEQYF
j_gene: TRBJ2-2; abundance: few; v_gene: TRBV6-1; d_gene: NA; CDR3nt: TGTGCCAGCAGTTATTTCCCCGCGAGAATGGTCACCGGGGAGCTGTTTTTT; CDR3aa: CASSYFPARMVTGELFF
j_gene: TRBJ2-7; abundance: NA; v_gene: TRBV12-3/TRBV12-4; d_gene: NA; CDR3nt: TGTGCCAGCAGTTTTTATAGAGAGCAGTACTTC; CDR3aa: CASSFYREQYF
j_gene: TRBJ2-7; abundance: NA; v_gene: TRBV9; d_gene: NA; CDR3nt: TGTGCCAGCAGCGTAGCTCCCGGGGTCGAGCAGTACTTC; CDR3aa: CASSVAPGVEQYF
j_gene: TRBJ1-1; abundance: NA; v_gene: TRBV19; d_gene: NA; CDR3nt: TGTGCCAGTAGTAGGAGACACGCCTTGAACACTGGAGCTTTCTTT; CDR3aa: CASSRRHALNTGAFF
j_gene: TRBJ2-3; abundance: NA; v_gene: TRBV27; d_gene: NA; CDR3nt: TGTGCCAGCAGTTCCTACGCAGGCCGCATGGATACGCAGTATTTT; CDR3aa: CASSSYAGRMDTQYF
j_gene: TRBJ1-2; abundance: NA; v_gene: TRBV20-1; d_gene: NA; CDR3nt: TGCAGTGCTAGAGTGCCAGGGACCTTTGGCTACACCTTC; CDR3aa: CSARVPGTFGYTF
j_gene: TRBJ2-1; abundance: NA; v_gene: TRBV29-1; d_gene: TRBD2; CDR3nt: TGCAGCGTTAGCGGGAGGGAGGGGCGGAGTGGCAATGAGCAGTTCTTC; CDR3aa: CSVSGREGRSGNEQFF
j_gene: TRBJ2-2; abundance: many; v_gene: TRBV7-2; d_gene: NA; CDR3nt: TGTGCCAGCAGCTGGAATCCCCCTACTGTGAACACCGGGGAGCTGTTTTTT; CDR3aa: CASSWNPPTVNTGELFF
j_gene: TRBJ2-2; abundance: many; v_gene: TRBV5-1; d_gene: NA; CDR3nt: TGCGCCAGCAGCTTAGGACCACAGGGCCCCGGGGAGCTGTTTTTT; CDR3aa: CASSLGPQGPGELFF
j_gene: TRBJ1-1; abundance: few; v_gene: TRBV18; d_gene: NA; CDR3nt: TGTGCCAGCTCACCAACCGACAGTTCTGAAGCTTTCTTT; CDR3aa: CASSPTDSSEAFF
j_gene: TRBJ1-6; abundance: once; v_gene: TRBV20-1; d_gene: NA; CDR3nt: TGCAGTGCTAGAGATACTGAGGAATCCTATAATTCACCCCTCCACTTT; CDR3aa: CSARDTEESYNSPLHF
j_gene: TRBJ2-7; abundance: NA; v_gene: TRBV29-1; d_gene: TRBD1; CDR3nt: TGCAGCACCCGACAGGGAGCAGGGGGAACTTACGAGCAGTACTTC; CDR3aa: CSTRQGAGGTYEQYF
j_gene: TRBJ2-1; abundance: NA; v_gene: TRBV6-2/TRBV6-3; d_gene: NA; CDR3nt: TGTGCCAGCAAGCAACCGGACTACAATGAGCAGTTCTTC; CDR3aa: CASKQPDYNEQFF
j_gene: TRBJ2-3; abundance: many; v_gene: TRBV28; d_gene: NA; CDR3nt: TGTGCCAGCAGGCGCTTGGGCCCAAGCGTAGCCCGCACAGATACGCAGTATTTT; CDR3aa: CASRRLGPSVARTDTQYF
j_gene: TRBJ2-3; abundance: few; v_gene: TRBV7-9; d_gene: NA; CDR3nt: TGTGCCAGCAGCCCACGAATGGCGGAGCCTACCTATACGCAGTATTTT; CDR3aa: CASSPRMAEPTYTQYF
j_gene: TRBJ1-1; abundance: few; v_gene: TRBV15; d_gene: NA; CDR3nt: TGTGCCACTGGAAGGGCGGGCATGAACACTGAAGCTTTCTTT; CDR3aa: CATGRAGMNTEAFF
j_gene: TRBJ2-7; abundance: NA; v_gene: TRBV19; d_gene: TRBD2; CDR3nt: TGTGCCAGTAGCTTAGCGGGAGGGGTCGAGCAGTACTTC; CDR3aa: CASSLAGGVEQYF
j_gene: TRBJ2-5; abundance: NA; v_gene: TRBV29-1; d_gene: NA; CDR3nt: TGCAGCGCGGGGGCGGGAACAAGACAAGAGACCCAGTACTTC; CDR3aa: CSAGAGTRQETQYF
j_gene: TRBJ2-3; abundance: many; v_gene: TRBV12-3/TRBV12-4; d_gene: NA; CDR3nt: TGTGCCAGCAGTTTGGGCCGCGGCACAGATACGCAGTATTTT; CDR3aa: CASSLGRGTDTQYF
j_gene: TRBJ2-2; abundance: NA; v_gene: TRBV5-6; d_gene: TRBD1; CDR3nt: TGTGCCAGCAGCTTCGGGACAGCCACCGGGGAGCTGTTTTTT; CDR3aa: CASSFGTATGELFF
j_gene: TRBJ2-7; abundance: few; v_gene: TRBV29-1; d_gene: TRBD2; CDR3nt: TGCAGCGTTGTCTCGAGGGTAGCGGGAGACCTTAGGGAGCAGTACTTC; CDR3aa: CSVVSRVAGDLREQYF
j_gene: TRBJ2-7; abundance: many; v_gene: TRBV20-1; d_gene: NA; CDR3nt: TGCAGTGCTCAGGCGCTTCTTAGCTCCTACGAGCAGTACTTC; CDR3aa: CSAQALLSSYEQYF
j_gene: TRBJ2-2; abundance: NA; v_gene: TRBV30; d_gene: TRBD2; CDR3nt: TGTGCCTTCTCGGCTAGCGGGAGAGCCGAGCTGTTTTTT; CDR3aa: CAFSASGRAELFF
j_gene: TRBJ2-7; abundance: NA; v_gene: TRBV7-9; d_gene: NA; CDR3nt: TGTGCCAGCAGCTTAGCCGGCGGGGTGAACGAGCAGTACTTC; CDR3aa: CASSLAGGVNEQYF
j_gene: TRBJ2-2; abundance: NA; v_gene: TRBV7-9; d_gene: NA; CDR3nt: TGTGCCAGCAGCCCATATGGCGGCGCAAACACCGGGGAGCTGTTTTTT; CDR3aa: CASSPYGGANTGELFF
j_gene: TRBJ1-1; abundance: many; v_gene: TRBV7-9; d_gene: NA; CDR3nt: TGTGCCAGCAGCCCTCAGGGTGGTTCAAACACTGAAGCTTTCTTT; CDR3aa: CASSPQGGSNTEAFF
j_gene: TRBJ1-1; abundance: many; v_gene: TRBV11-2; d_gene: NA; CDR3nt: TGTGCCAGCAGCTTAGATCTGGCGTGGACTGAAGCTTTCTTT; CDR3aa: CASSLDLAWTEAFF
j_gene: TRBJ1-2; abundance: many; v_gene: TRBV19; d_gene: NA; CDR3nt: TGTGCCAGTAGCCCCGGGGGTCCTAATGATGGCTACACCTTC; CDR3aa: CASSPGGPNDGYTF
j_gene: TRBJ2-2; abundance: NA; v_gene: TRBV12-3/TRBV12-4; d_gene: NA; CDR3nt: TGTGCCAGCAGTTCCCCCTCACTAGCAAGCGGGGAGCTGTTTTTT; CDR3aa: CASSSPSLASGELFF
j_gene: TRBJ2-2; abundance: few; v_gene: TRBV25-1; d_gene: NA; CDR3nt: TGTGCCAGCAGCTTTGCCGGGACAACGAACACCGGGGAGCTGTTTTTT; CDR3aa: CASSFAGTTNTGELFF
j_gene: TRBJ2-7; abundance: few; v_gene: TRBV9; d_gene: NA; CDR3nt: TGTGCCAGCAGCGTAATCTCGGGCGCCGAGCAGTACTTC; CDR3aa: CASSVISGAEQYF
j_gene: TRBJ2-2; abundance: NA; v_gene: TRBV5-1; d_gene: TRBD1; CDR3nt: TGCGCCAGCAGCCCGACAGGGGGAAGCGGGGAGCTGTTTTTT; CDR3aa: CASSPTGGSGELFF
j_gene: TRBJ1-2; abundance: many; v_gene: TRBV2; d_gene: NA; CDR3nt: TGTGCCAGCTGTAAAGGGCCGTTCTATGGCTACACCTTC; CDR3aa: CASCKGPFYGYTF
j_gene: TRBJ2-7; abundance: many; v_gene: TRBV28; d_gene: TRBD2; CDR3nt: TGTGCCAGCAGTCCTACCGGGACTAGCGAATGGGGCGAGCAGTACTTC; CDR3aa: CASSPTGTSEWGEQYF
j_gene: TRBJ2-7; abundance: NA; v_gene: TRBV18; d_gene: TRBD2; CDR3nt: TGTGCCAGCTCACCACGCACTAGCGGGACCTTCCACGAGCAGTACTTC; CDR3aa: CASSPRTSGTFHEQYF
j_gene: TRBJ1-1; abundance: few; v_gene: TRBV4-3; d_gene: NA; CDR3nt: TGCGCCAGCAGCCAAGATTCCCGGGCTGAAGCTTTCTTT; CDR3aa: CASSQDSRAEAFF
j_gene: TRBJ2-7; abundance: many; v_gene: TRBV12-3/TRBV12-4; d_gene: TRBD1; CDR3nt: TGTGCCAGCAGTGGGGACAGGGGGCCCAAGTACGAGCAGTACTTC; CDR3aa: CASSGDRGPKYEQYF
j_gene: TRBJ2-3; abundance: NA; v_gene: TRBV20-1; d_gene: TRBD1; CDR3nt: TGCAGTGCTAGAGATCTCCCGGACAGGACGACTCGCACAGATACGCAGTATTTT; CDR3aa: CSARDLPDRTTRTDTQYF
j_gene: TRBJ2-7; abundance: many; v_gene: TRBV2; d_gene: NA; CDR3nt: TGTGCCAGCAGCAAAGAGGCGGCCTACGAGCAGTACTTC; CDR3aa: CASSKEAAYEQYF
j_gene: TRBJ2-1; abundance: NA; v_gene: TRBV12-3/TRBV12-4; d_gene: NA; CDR3nt: TGTGCCAGCAGCATAGTCAACTCCTACAATGAGCAGTTCTTC; CDR3aa: CASSIVNSYNEQFF
j_gene: TRBJ2-5; abundance: NA; v_gene: TRBV7-9; d_gene: NA; CDR3nt: TGTGCCAGCAGCTTAAGAGGGGACCAAGAGACCCAGTACTTC; CDR3aa: CASSLRGDQETQYF
j_gene: TRBJ2-1; abundance: once; v_gene: TRBV12-3/TRBV12-4; d_gene: TRBD2; CDR3nt: TGTGCCAGCGGAAAACTAGCGGGAGGGAATGAGCAGTTCTTC; CDR3aa: CASGKLAGGNEQFF
j_gene: TRBJ2-2; abundance: NA; v_gene: TRBV2; d_gene: NA; CDR3nt: TGTGCCAGCAGTGAGGTGGTAGGGGCACCCGGGGAGCTGTTTTTT; CDR3aa: CASSEVVGAPGELFF
j_gene: TRBJ1-4; abundance: few; v_gene: TRBV19; d_gene: NA; CDR3nt: TGTGCCAGTAGCTACGGGAATGAAAAACTGTTTTTT; CDR3aa: CASSYGNEKLFF
j_gene: TRBJ2-3; abundance: few; v_gene: TRBV6-1; d_gene: TRBD2; CDR3nt: TGTGCCAGCAGCACCTCGGGACTAGCGGGTGGAAGCGGTACGCAGTATTTT; CDR3aa: CASSTSGLAGGSGTQYF
j_gene: TRBJ2-5; abundance: once; v_gene: TRBV5-1; d_gene: NA; CDR3nt: TGCGCCAGCAGCTTGGGACAGGAGTTCCAAGAGACCCAGTACTTC; CDR3aa: CASSLGQEFQETQYF